Listed here are 27 T cell receptor beta chains from one sample, sequenced in a study of low-dose radiotherapy and immunotherapy resistance in tumors. Time point given: after trial treatment. Sample treatment: LDRT plus nivolumab, ipilimumab, low-dose cyclophosphamide and aspirin (RACIN trial). Priming of first-strand cDNA relied on TRAV- and TRBV-specific primers (covering alpha and beta chains). TCR amplification used 20 to 25 PCR cycles, a constant-region primer and a V-primer adapter. TCRdb analysed the reads with MiXCR anew, one entry per CDR3 protein. The sample carries about 58,000 distinct CDR3 sequences, about 23% recorded once. Sequencing used PBMCs, obtained after low-dose radiotherapy plus immunotherapy. All receptors come from a male donor with prostate cancer.

A note on this clonotype: It is unclear where the CDR3 begins or ends on the DNA, so no DNA is shown, and the CDR3 is as TCRdb lists it. V is TRBV7-2 and J is TRBJ2-1; the table's D gene call, TRBD1, was not cross checked with the DNA. The CDR3 extends over 23 residues, inclusive of both ends. Germline values: CDR1 SGHTA, CDR2 FQGNSA. The CDR3 region is CASSFYICSARDLLGTLIHEQFF.

The gene calls are TRBV7-2 and TRBJ2-5; TRBD2 matches at 7 bases. This CDR3 is built from 16 residues. Germline CDR1 and CDR2: SGHTA and FQGNSA. With V trimmed by 7 bases and J by 1 base, 12 bases remained unmatched. CDR3 protein: CASTPRSAGFQETQYF. The CDR3 DNA reads as TGTGCCAGCACCCCACGGTCAGCGGGGTTCCAAGAGACCCAGTACTTC.

The chain employs TRBV7-2 and TRBJ1-2; TRBD1 matches at 7 bases. Germline lookup yields CDR1 SGHTA and CDR2 FQGNSA. The junction had 3 bases not matched to a gene; V was cut back by 5 bases and J by 3 bases. This CDR3 spans 13 amino acids. CDR3 nucleotides: TGTGCCAGCAGCCCTGACAGGGACTATGGCTACACCTTC. Its protein is CASSPDRDYGYTF.

The table lists this clonotype with many counts. The V call is TRBV2, the J call TRBJ2-5; D call uncertain. The CDR3 has 15 residues. V was pared by 0 bases and J by 5 bases, with 13 bases between. The germline V gene has CDR1 SNHLY and CDR2 FYNNEI. The CDR3 nucleotides are TGTGCCAGCAGTGAAGCGTCCCATAGTTCTGAGACCCAGTACTTC. Its translation is CASSEASHSSETQYF.

This clonotype showed up many times. DNA for the CDR3: TGCGCCAGCAGATCGCCAGGGTCCTCCTACGAGCAGTACTTC. Its translation is CASRSPGSSYEQYF. This rearrangement joins TRBV5-1 to TRBJ2-7; possibly TRBD1 for D (5 bases). Germline V gives CDR1 SGHRS, CDR2 YFSETQ. V lost 5 bases and J 0 bases, leaving 12 bases between the germline ends. The CDR3 covers 14 residues.

This clonotype counts as medium-sized. The rearrangement links TRBV4-2 to TRBJ2-2, with 7 bases that match TRBD2. The CDR3 covers 16 residues. Germline V gene sequence: CDR1 LGHNA, CDR2 YNFKEQ. V lost 1 base to trimming and J lost 2 bases; unmatched junction nucleotides: 4. DNA for the CDR3: TGTGCCAGCAGCCAAGCGGCTAGCGGTAACACCGGGGAGCTGTTTTTT. It translates to CASSQAASGNTGELFF.

This clonotype was observed a handful of times. The chain links TRBV5-1 to TRBJ2-2, with no clear D. This CDR3 is 13 amino acids long. V lost 4 bases, J lost 5 bases, and 9 bases lay in between. The germline V gene encodes CDR1 SGHRS and CDR2 YFSETQ. CDR3 amino acids: CASSPTPTGELFF. CDR3 bases: TGCGCCAGCAGCCCTACTCCTACCGGGGAGCTGTTTTTT. Drawing the rest from reference TRBV5-1 and TRBJ2-2, the complete variable domain is KAGVTQTPRYLIKTRGQQVTLSCSPISGHRSVSWYQQTPGQGLQFLFEYFSETQRNKGNFPGRFSGRQFSNSRSEMNVSTLELGDSALYLCASSPTPTGELFFGEGSRLTVL.

V is TRBV5-4 and J is TRBJ2-4, with a tentative D call TRBD2 (6 bases). Per the germline V gene, CDR1 is SGHNT and CDR2 is YYREEE (reference sequence). The CDR3 contains 20 residues. V was trimmed by 0 bases and J by 2 bases, leaving 24 bases between them. This CDR3 is CASSLGPGDLCGGSKNIQYF. Here the CDR3 DNA reads TGTGCCAGCAGCTTGGGGCCGGGAGACTTGTGTGGGGGTTCCAAAAACATTCAGTACTTC.

Sample share makes this clonotype medium-sized. V gene TRBV5-6 combines with J gene TRBJ2-7; tentative D call: TRBD1 (5 bases). V was pared by 2 bases and J by 2 bases, with 11 bases between. This CDR3 is 14 amino acids long. Germline values: CDR1 SGHDT, CDR2 YYEEEE. The CDR3 sequence is CASSFKDNTYEQYF. CDR3 DNA sequence: TGTGCCAGCAGCTTTAAGGACAACACCTACGAGCAGTACTTC.

This clonotype was seen at least ten times. The V gene is TRBV7-6, the J gene TRBJ2-1, with TRBD2 identical over 13 bases. The V gene's germline CDR1 is SGHVS and CDR2 FNYEAQ. This CDR3 is built from 17 residues. Germline trimming cut 5 bases from V and 7 bases from J; bases unmatched to any gene: 11. Here the CDR3 DNA reads TGTGCCAGCAGCAAGAACACCGGGACTAGCGGGACAAATGAGCAGTTCTTC. Its protein is CASSKNTGTSGTNEQFF. Filled out from reference TRBV7-6 and TRBJ2-1, the complete variable domain reads GAGVSQSPRYKVTKRGQDVALRCDPISGHVSLYWYRQALGQGPEFLTYFNYEAQQDKSGLPNDRFSAERPEGSISTLTIQRTEQRDSAMYRCASSKNTGTSGTNEQFFGPGTRLTVL.

There are many counts of this clonotype. The chain employs TRBV11-3 and TRBJ2-5; no reliable D call. CDR1 and CDR2 (germline): SGHNT, YENEEA. The CDR3 consists of 15 residues. Deletions cut 3 bases from V and 5 bases from J, with 16 bases between. CDR3 sequence reads: CASSFNPPAWETQYF. The CDR3 DNA reads as TGTGCCAGCAGCTTCAATCCCCCGGCCTGGGAGACCCAGTACTTC.

This clonotype is a singleton in its sample. The chain has TRBV7-6 and TRBJ2-1, with 7 bases matching TRBD2. Trimming took 6 bases from V and 8 from J; bases not matched to a gene: 10. The CDR3 sequence is 14 residues long. The germline gives CDR1 SGHVS, CDR2 FNYEAQ. The CDR3 DNA reads as TGTGCCAGCAGATCTAGACTAGCTGGCGATGAGCAGTTCTTC. Residues: CASRSRLAGDEQFF.

This clonotype was seen at least ten times. V and J are TRBV5-4 and TRBJ2-3; D gene unclear. The CDR3 runs 18 residues. Germline V gene lookup returns CDR1 SGHNT and CDR2 YYREEE (reference sequence). V shed 4 bases and J shed 0 bases, with 21 bases lying between them. CDR3 bases: TGTGCCAGCAGCCGAGAAACCCTCGGGTCTATTAGCACAGATACGCAGTATTTT. Amino acid sequence: CASSRETLGSISTDTQYF.

This clonotype has a single count. It differs at one base from a far larger clone, so likely a read error. This chain connects TRBV4-2 to TRBJ2-6; D possibly corresponds to TRBD2 (5 bases). CDR1 and CDR2 from the germline V gene are LGHNA and YNFKEQ. The CDR3 is 15 residues long. The V and J ends lost 3 bases and 0 bases respectively, with 6 bases between them. The CDR3 nucleotides read TGTGCCAGCAGCCATCGGGGCTCTGGGGCCAACGTCCTGACTTTC. Translating gives CASSHRGSGANVLTF.

This clonotype was observed at least ten times. The chain uses TRBV20-1 and TRBJ2-7, with D perhaps TRBD1 (6 bases). Germline-derived CDR1 and CDR2 are DFQATT and SNEGSKA (reference sequence). The CDR3 length is 14 residues. The V gene lost 1 base and the J gene lost 0 bases, with 10 bases spanning the gap. The CDR3 region has the DNA TGCAGTGCTAGAGTAGGGGGAAGCTCCTACGAGCAGTACTTC. Translating it yields CSARVGGSSYEQYF.

The CDR3 region has the DNA TGTGCCAGCACCAAAGGAGGGTCCGGGGAGCTGTTTTTT. This encodes CASTKGGSGELFF. The V gene is TRBV5-3, the J gene TRBJ2-2; a possible D gene is TRBD2 (6 bases). TRBV5-3 is an open reading frame whose function is uncertain. Deletions cut 8 bases from V and 6 bases from J, with 14 bases between. The CDR3 runs 13 residues.

This sequence joins TRBV7-2 and TRBJ1-1; D might be TRBD1 (5 bases). The CDR3 runs to 13 residues. Germline CDR1 SGHTA, CDR2 FQGNSA. Trimming cost V 0 bases and J 6 bases, with 8 bases left between them. The CDR3 DNA follows: TGTGCCAGCAGCTTAGCGGCAGGGCCTGAAGCTTTCTTT. Translated, it gives CASSLAAGPEAFF. Complete variable domain (other parts from reference TRBV7-2 and TRBJ1-1): GAGVSQSPSNKVTEKGKDVELRCDPISGHTALYWYRQSLGQGLEFLIYFQGNSAPDKSGLPSDRFSAERTGGSVSTLTIQRTQQEDSAVYLCASSLAAGPEAFFGQGTRLTVV.

The table lists this clonotype with many counts. The chain joins TRBV7-9 to TRBJ1-1, with TRBD1 as a possible D gene (6 bases). CDR3 length equals 15 residues. Trimming left V 4 bases short and J 3 bases short, with 15 bases between. Germline CDR1 reads SEHNR; CDR2 reads FQNEAQ (reference sequence). CDR3 bases: TGTGCCAGCAGCTCGAGCGCAGGGGTCCACACTGAAGCTTTCTTT. This translates into CASSSSAGVHTEAFF.

The genes are TRBV14 and TRBJ2-5, with D possibly matching TRBD1 (5 bases). V gave up 5 bases and J gave up 4 bases, with 14 bases separating them. Per germline, CDR1 SGHDN and CDR2 FVKESK. The CDR3 contains 14 residues. As DNA, the CDR3 is TGTGCCAGCAGCTTCAGGGCGTCGGCAGAGACCCAGTACTTC. Translation: CASSFRASAETQYF.

This chain links TRBV20-1 with TRBJ2-1; 13 bases are a match to TRBD2. With 1 base clipped from V and 3 bases from J, the junction kept 18 bases outside the gene matches. This CDR3 comprises 21 residues. Germline loops: CDR1 DFQATT, CDR2 SNEGSKA (reference sequence). The CDR3 protein is CSARAIKDTSGGAYSYNEQFF. CDR3 in DNA: TGCAGTGCTAGAGCCATCAAAGATACTAGCGGGGGGGCTTACAGCTACAATGAGCAGTTCTTC.

At least ten counts were recorded for this clonotype. This sequence joins TRBV7-2 and TRBJ2-1; D ambiguous. Germline V gene sequence: CDR1 SGHTA, CDR2 FQGNSA. This CDR3 has 16 residues. The V end was cut by 5 bases, the J end by 6 bases, with 20 bases between. CDR3 sequence reads: CASSDGLGLDINEQFF. DNA of the CDR3: TGTGCCAGCAGCGATGGCCTCGGGCTGGATATCAATGAGCAGTTCTTC.

Ten or more counts support this clonotype. This chain connects TRBV3-1 to TRBJ2-1; D unresolved. Germline loops: CDR1 LGHDT, CDR2 YNNKEL (reference sequence). Trimming left V 3 bases short and J 10 bases short, with 13 bases between. CDR3 length: 13 amino acids. The CDR3 is CASSQLLHTEQFF. In DNA form, the CDR3 reads TGTGCCAGCAGCCAGCTACTCCATACCGAGCAGTTCTTC.

This clonotype was detected many times. The rearrangement links TRBV5-6 to TRBJ1-2, with D unclear. CDR1 and CDR2 (germline): SGHDT, YYEEEE. Trimming stripped 4 bases from V and 4 bases from J, with 20 bases between. This CDR3 has 16 residues. CDR3 sequence: CASSPSRGRPGYGYTF. In nucleotides, the CDR3 is TGTGCCAGCAGCCCTTCTCGGGGAAGGCCGGGCTATGGCTACACCTTC.

This clonotype was detected ten times or more. The CDR3 coding sequence is TGTGATCACCCCCAAGTGGGCGACTACGAGCAGTACTTC. Its protein product is CDHPQVGDYEQYF. J is TRBJ2-7 and V is TRBV9, with D hard to call. CDR1 is SGDLS and CDR2 is YYNGEE in the germline V gene. The CDR3 has 13 amino acids.

Points on this clonotype: A far larger clone is a single base away, which makes a read error likely. The gene calls are TRBV11-2 and TRBJ2-1; 8 bases are a match to TRBD1. The V gene end was trimmed by 1 base and the J gene end by 10 bases; junction bases not matched to a gene: 9. CDR3 length equals 15 residues. Germline V gene data show CDR1 as SGHAT and CDR2 as FQNNGV. CDR3 amino acids: CASSLGTGRPGEQFF. CDR3 nucleotide sequence: TGTGCCAGCAGCTTAGGGACAGGGCGTCCTGGAGAGCAGTTCTTC. The complete variable domain, with remaining parts taken from reference TRBV11-2 and TRBJ2-1, reads EAGVAQSPRYKIIEKRQSVAFWCNPISGHATLYWYQQILGQGPKLLIQFQNNGVVDDSQLPKDRFSAERLKGVDSTLKIQPAKLEDSAVYLCASSLGTGRPGEQFFGPGTRLTVL.

This clonotype was seen ten or more times. The chain uses TRBV4-3 and TRBJ2-6; D not resolved. The length of the CDR3 is 19 residues. The germline gives CDR1 LGHNA, CDR2 YSLEER. V lost 0 bases and J 0 bases, leaving 15 bases between the germline ends. The CDR3 DNA is TGCGCCAGCAGCCAAGACACGGTCCTCGCGGCCTCTGGGGCCAACGTCCTGACTTTC. This gives the protein CASSQDTVLAASGANVLTF.

This clonotype was seen many times. The rearrangement links TRBV24-1 to TRBJ2-1, with D perhaps matching TRBD1 (6 bases). Germline CDR1 and CDR2: KGHDR and SFDVKD. The CDR3 consists of 16 residues. V was pared by 2 bases and J by 7 bases, with 17 bases between. The CDR3 region is CATSDSRRGWRNEQFF. The DNA of the CDR3 is TGTGCCACCAGTGATTCCCGCAGGGGCTGGCGAAATGAGCAGTTCTTC.